This entry features one T cell receptor beta chain sequence. Losses at the gene ends were 1 base for V and 15 bases for J; bases not matched to a gene: 14. The germline gives CDR1 MNHNS, CDR2 SASEGT. The CDR3 runs 15 residues. The data were taken from a study of identical twins. One entry per CDR3 protein results from TCRdb running MiXCR on the 5' RACE reads. The repertoire includes under 250,000 distinct CDR3 sequences, around 6.9% of them detected once, and around 2.1% sits in the top ten. The sample also formed part of further work on yellow fever vaccine responses in identical twins.

This chain joins TRBV6-1 and TRBJ2-1; 8 bases are shared with TRBD2. The material sequenced was memory (CD45RO+) T cells sorted from blood. This clonotype was obtained from a woman aged 18-30 years in good health. The CDR3 DNA is TGTGCCAGCAGTGAAGGGAGACTAGCGACAGATGTGTCGTTCTTC. This gives the protein CASSEGRLATDVSFF.